These T cell receptor beta chains were read from a single sample in a study of blood T cells in healthy people across ages. MiXCR was run by TCRdb on the 5' RACE reads, yielding one entry per CDR3 protein. The repertoire holds 800,000 to 950,000 distinct CDR3 sequences, with around 48% as singletons. Sequencing was done on a sample of blood. The receptors come from a man under 40 in good health. Both conserved end residues are part of each CDR3. The D gene is left open where the match is weak. Clone sizes are given selectively: once, few, many, or a class where the clone is expanded.

d_call: .
v_call: TRBV3-1
clone_size: many
j_call: TRBJ2-1
cdr3_aa: CASSQKRRVSQQFF
cdr3_nt: TGTGCCAGCAGCCAGAAGAGAAGAGTCTCTCAGCAGTTCTTC

d_call: TRBD2
v_call: TRBV20-1
clone_size: .
j_call: TRBJ2-7
cdr3_aa: CSVALAGGLNEQYF
cdr3_nt: TGCAGTGTCGCACTAGCGGGCGGGCTCAATGAGCAGTACTTC

d_call: .
v_call: TRBV20-1
clone_size: .
j_call: TRBJ2-5
cdr3_aa: CSARYDPGSQETQYF
cdr3_nt: TGCAGTGCTAGATACGATCCGGGCAGCCAAGAGACCCAGTACTTC

d_call: .
v_call: TRBV11-3
clone_size: many
j_call: TRBJ1-2
cdr3_aa: CASSLAGNDYTF
cdr3_nt: TGTGCCAGCAGCCTAGCCGGAAATGACTACACCTTC

d_call: .
v_call: TRBV27
clone_size: .
j_call: TRBJ2-7
cdr3_aa: CASSLELRYEQYF
cdr3_nt: TGTGCCAGCTCACTCGAACTGCGCTACGAGCAGTACTTC

d_call: TRBD1
v_call: TRBV9
clone_size: .
j_call: TRBJ2-3
cdr3_aa: CASSVGGQPTDTQYF
cdr3_nt: TGTGCCAGCAGCGTAGGGGGACAGCCCACAGATACGCAGTATTTT

d_call: .
v_call: TRBV5-6
clone_size: .
j_call: TRBJ2-7
cdr3_aa: CASSYDSSSYNEQYF
cdr3_nt: TGTGCCAGCAGTTACGACAGTAGCTCCTACAATGAGCAGTACTTC

d_call: TRBD1
v_call: TRBV6-6
clone_size: .
j_call: TRBJ2-3
cdr3_aa: CASSYLGTGADTQYF
cdr3_nt: TGTGCCAGCAGTTACCTAGGGACAGGGGCAGATACGCAGTATTTT

d_call: .
v_call: TRBV28
clone_size: .
j_call: TRBJ2-6
cdr3_aa: CASTDGANVLTF
cdr3_nt: TGTGCCAGCACAGATGGGGCCAACGTCCTGACTTTC

d_call: TRBD1
v_call: TRBV28
clone_size: .
j_call: TRBJ2-6
cdr3_aa: CASSPGTESGANVLTF
cdr3_nt: TGTGCCAGCAGCCCCGGGACAGAATCTGGGGCCAACGTCCTGACTTTC

d_call: TRBD2
v_call: TRBV4-2
clone_size: .
j_call: TRBJ2-1
cdr3_aa: CASSQDSRNSGGLLYNEQFF
cdr3_nt: TGTGCCAGCAGCCAAGATTCTCGGAATAGCGGGGGGCTTTTATACAATGAGCAGTTCTTC

d_call: .
v_call: TRBV12-3/TRBV12-4
clone_size: .
j_call: TRBJ2-7
cdr3_aa: CASSFGGLYEQYF
cdr3_nt: TGTGCCAGCAGTTTCGGGGGGCTCTACGAGCAGTACTTC

d_call: TRBD2
v_call: TRBV6-5
clone_size: .
j_call: TRBJ2-5
cdr3_aa: CASKVGEGTQYF
cdr3_nt: TGTGCCAGCAAAGTGGGGGAGGGGACCCAGTACTTC

d_call: .
v_call: TRBV9
clone_size: once
j_call: TRBJ1-1
cdr3_aa: CASSVAGGHEAFF
cdr3_nt: TGTGCCAGCAGCGTAGCGGGAGGGCATGAAGCTTTCTTT

d_call: TRBD2
v_call: TRBV12-3/TRBV12-4
clone_size: .
j_call: TRBJ2-7
cdr3_aa: CASSFQRGAREQYF
cdr3_nt: TGTGCCAGCAGTTTCCAGCGGGGGGCGAGGGAGCAGTACTTC

d_call: .
v_call: TRBV5-1
clone_size: few
j_call: TRBJ1-2
cdr3_aa: CASSLVDKFSGYTF
cdr3_nt: TGCGCCAGCAGCTTGGTTGACAAATTCAGCGGCTACACCTTC

d_call: TRBD2
v_call: TRBV4-1
clone_size: few
j_call: TRBJ2-7
cdr3_aa: CASSQENVETSGYEQYF
cdr3_nt: TGCGCCAGCAGCCAAGAGAACGTGGAGACTAGCGGCTACGAGCAGTACTTC

d_call: .
v_call: TRBV7-9
clone_size: .
j_call: TRBJ1-4
cdr3_aa: CASRSYEEKLFF
cdr3_nt: TGTGCCAGCAGATCCTACGAGGAAAAACTGTTTTTT

d_call: .
v_call: TRBV6-1
clone_size: .
j_call: TRBJ2-7
cdr3_aa: CASRAGGSAYEQYF
cdr3_nt: TGTGCCAGCAGGGCCGGCGGCTCAGCCTACGAGCAGTACTTC

d_call: TRBD2
v_call: TRBV7-2
clone_size: few
j_call: TRBJ2-3
cdr3_aa: CASSLPASGDSTDTQYF
cdr3_nt: TGTGCCAGCAGCTTACCCGCTAGCGGGGACAGCACAGATACGCAGTATTTT

d_call: .
v_call: TRBV7-9
clone_size: .
j_call: TRBJ1-1
cdr3_aa: CASSSVAEAFF
cdr3_nt: TGTGCCAGCAGCTCCGTCGCTGAAGCTTTCTTT

d_call: .
v_call: TRBV7-8
clone_size: .
j_call: TRBJ2-6
cdr3_aa: CASSFSGVTGANVLTF
cdr3_nt: TGTGCCAGCAGCTTTTCGGGGGTGACTGGGGCCAACGTCCTGACTTTC

d_call: .
v_call: TRBV6-2/TRBV6-3
clone_size: .
j_call: TRBJ2-3
cdr3_aa: CASSSGDGLADTQYF
cdr3_nt: TGTGCCAGCAGCTCCGGGGACGGGTTGGCAGATACGCAGTATTTT

d_call: TRBD1
v_call: TRBV24-1
clone_size: few
j_call: TRBJ1-2
cdr3_aa: CATSPGQVYGYTF
cdr3_nt: TGTGCCACCAGCCCGGGACAGGTCTATGGCTACACCTTC

d_call: .
v_call: TRBV29-1
clone_size: many
j_call: TRBJ2-1
cdr3_aa: CSVEQGLSSYNEQFF
cdr3_nt: TGCAGCGTTGAGCAGGGACTCAGCTCCTACAATGAGCAGTTCTTC

d_call: TRBD1
v_call: TRBV27
clone_size: .
j_call: TRBJ2-7
cdr3_aa: CASNPLGQGEQYF
cdr3_nt: TGTGCCAGCAACCCCCTAGGACAGGGCGAGCAGTACTTC

d_call: .
v_call: TRBV6-1
clone_size: few
j_call: TRBJ2-1
cdr3_aa: CASSPIGIEQFF
cdr3_nt: TGTGCCAGCAGTCCGATTGGGATTGAGCAGTTCTTC

d_call: TRBD1
v_call: TRBV5-6
clone_size: .
j_call: TRBJ2-3
cdr3_aa: CASILQGTATTDTQYF
cdr3_nt: TGTGCCAGCATCCTTCAGGGGACAGCTACCACAGATACGCAGTATTTT

d_call: .
v_call: TRBV3-1
clone_size: .
j_call: TRBJ1-2
cdr3_aa: CASSPGGRSLYGYTF
cdr3_nt: TGTGCCAGCAGCCCCGGCGGCAGGTCTCTCTATGGCTACACCTTC

d_call: TRBD2
v_call: TRBV5-1
clone_size: few
j_call: TRBJ2-3
cdr3_aa: CASSDREGLGTDTQYF
cdr3_nt: TGCGCCAGCAGCGACCGGGAGGGATTGGGCACAGATACGCAGTATTTT

d_call: .
v_call: TRBV5-1
clone_size: .
j_call: TRBJ2-7
cdr3_aa: CASSLEGPGDLSSYEQYF
cdr3_nt: TGCGCCAGCAGCTTGGAGGGGCCGGGGGATCTTTCTTCCTACGAGCAGTACTTC

d_call: .
v_call: TRBV19
clone_size: .
j_call: TRBJ1-5
cdr3_aa: CASSDRSTQPQHF
cdr3_nt: TGTGCCAGTAGTGACAGGTCCACCCAGCCCCAGCATTTT

d_call: .
v_call: TRBV28
clone_size: .
j_call: TRBJ1-2
cdr3_aa: CASSPPGRVYGYTF
cdr3_nt: TGTGCCAGCAGTCCACCCGGGCGGGTCTATGGCTACACCTTC

d_call: .
v_call: TRBV20-1
clone_size: .
j_call: TRBJ2-7
cdr3_aa: CSASNFRENAYEQYF
cdr3_nt: TGCAGTGCTAGCAATTTTCGGGAGAACGCCTACGAGCAGTACTTC

d_call: .
v_call: TRBV29-1
clone_size: .
j_call: TRBJ1-2
cdr3_aa: CSVADRWGNYGYTF
cdr3_nt: TGCAGCGTTGCCGACAGGTGGGGGAACTATGGCTACACCTTC

d_call: .
v_call: TRBV27
clone_size: many
j_call: TRBJ2-7
cdr3_aa: CASSLGAGFSYEQYF
cdr3_nt: TGTGCCAGCAGTTTAGGAGCAGGTTTTTCCTACGAGCAGTACTTC

d_call: .
v_call: TRBV29-1
clone_size: few
j_call: TRBJ2-1
cdr3_aa: CSVGRDEQFF
cdr3_nt: TGCAGCGTTGGGCGAGATGAGCAGTTCTTC

d_call: .
v_call: TRBV29-1
clone_size: many
j_call: TRBJ2-4
cdr3_aa: CSVLRDHIQYF
cdr3_nt: TGCAGCGTACTCAGGGACCACATTCAGTACTTC